The 8 T cell receptor beta chains listed next were all sequenced from one sample in a study of CDR3 diversity in severe acne. TCRdb analysed the PCR reads with MiXCR anew, one entry per CDR3 protein. The data show about 86,000 distinct CDR3 sequences, 50% to 65% seen once. Sequenced material: blood. These TCRs come from a male donor in good health, without acne.

This clonotype is medium-sized. The chain carries TRBV29-1 and TRBJ2-3, with TRBD1 matching 7 bases. Germline loops: CDR1 SQVTM, CDR2 ANQGSEA. The CDR3 runs to 14 residues. V trimming: 7 bases; J trimming: 0 bases; junction bases outside the gene matches: 7. The CDR3 sequence is CSAQGTASTDTQYF. CDR3 bases: TGCAGCGCCCAAGGGACAGCTAGCACAGATACGCAGTATTTT.

For this clonotype: This CDR3 fails to terminate in the conserved phenylalanine or tryptophan, so it likely reflects a read error. It is unclear where the CDR3 begins or ends on the DNA, so no DNA is shown, and the CDR3 is as TCRdb lists it. The chain uses TRBV2 and TRBJ1-6; TRBD1 is taken as the D call from the table, unchecked against the DNA. The CDR3 is 12 amino acids long, termini counted. CDR1 and CDR2 from the germline V gene are SNHLY and FYNNEI. This CDR3 reads CASSEGRVEVHS.

J is TRBJ2-7 and V is TRBV20-1; 8 positions agree with TRBD2. Germline values: CDR1 DFQATT, CDR2 SNEGSKA (reference sequence). J was trimmed by 4 bases and V by 4 bases; bases with no gene match: 9. The CDR3 totals 14 residues. The CDR3 here is CSAIGTSGIYEQYF. For the CDR3, the DNA is TGCAGTGCTATAGGAACTAGCGGAATTTACGAGCAGTACTTC.

By share of the sample, this clonotype is medium-sized (0.01 to 0.1%). V gene TRBV7-9 combines with J gene TRBJ2-7; D call uncertain. This CDR3 region has 12 residues. Germline V gives CDR1 SEHNR, CDR2 FQNEAQ (reference sequence). Trimming removed 1 base at V and 0 bases at J, with 1 base between. CDR3 loop: CASSLVSYEQYF. For the CDR3, the DNA is TGTGCCAGCAGCTTAGTCTCCTACGAGCAGTACTTC. The whole variable domain, remainder taken from reference TRBV7-9 and TRBJ2-7, is DTGVSQNPRHKITKRGQNVTFRCDPISEHNRLYWYRQTLGQGPEFLTYFQNEAQLEKSRLLSDRFSAERPKGSFSTLEIQRTEQGDSAMYLCASSLVSYEQYFGPGTRLTVT.

This clonotype was found a few times. The gene calls are TRBV11-3 and TRBJ1-2; D remains unclear. CDR3 length: 14 residues. The germline V gene encodes CDR1 SGHNT and CDR2 YENEEA. Trimming left V 0 bases short and J 2 bases short, with 7 bases between. The CDR3 DNA sequence: TGTGCCAGCAGCTTAGATGGCCTGAACTATGGCTACACCTTC. Translating it yields CASSLDGLNYGYTF.

Concerning this clonotype itself: The CDR3 does not end in the conserved phenylalanine or tryptophan, so this is likely a read error. The chain is built from TRBV7-9 and TRBJ1-1, with TRBD1 as a possible D gene (6 bases). This CDR3 is 13 amino acids long. Looked up from germline, CDR1 is SEHNR and CDR2 is FQNEAQ (reference sequence). V was cut by 4 bases and J by 5 bases, with 11 bases left in between. CDR3 region: CASSSLGGTEAFS. The DNA of the CDR3 is TGTGCCAGCAGCTCGCTAGGGGGAACTGAAGCTTTCTCT.

This clonotype was observed a handful of times. The V and J genes are TRBV20-1 and TRBJ2-7; possibly TRBD1 or TRBD2 for D (5 bases each). V lost 3 bases, J lost 5 bases, and 14 bases lay in between. This CDR3 is built from 13 residues. Germline values: CDR1 DFQATT, CDR2 SNEGSKA (reference sequence). This CDR3 is CSASHGGGNEQYF. In DNA, the CDR3 is TGCAGTGCTAGCCATGGGGGTGGGAACGAGCAGTACTTC.

V and J are TRBV5-6 and TRBJ1-6; 9 positions match TRBD1. J gave up 7 bases and V 2 bases, and 4 bases lay outside the gene matches. Germline V gene sequence: CDR1 SGHDT, CDR2 YYEEEE. CDR3 length: 15 amino acids. CDR3 DNA sequence: TGTGCCAGCAGCTTTGGGGACAGGGCCAATTCACCCCTCCACTTT. Protein sequence: CASSFGDRANSPLHF. The variable domain in full, with the rest retrieved from reference TRBV5-6 and TRBJ1-6, is DAGVTQSPTHLIKTRGQQVTLRCSPKSGHDTVSWYQQALGQGPQFIFQYYEEEERQRGNFPDRFSGHQFPNYSSELNVNALLLGDSALYLCASSFGDRANSPLHFGNGTRLTVT.